These 8 T cell receptor beta chains came from one sample sequenced in a study of Ad26.COV2.S vaccination and SARS-CoV-2 variants (dated by TCRdb to about 2021). Sample treatment or condition, as interpreted from the label and publication: roughly 19 received Ad26.COV2.S at low or high dose, single or two shots; about 5 received placebo; per-sample allocation not given. Repertoires of vaccine and placebo recipients were sequenced from samples collected on day 63 after the first injection. Library method: the immunoSEQ multiplex PCR assay. TCRdb carries this immuneACCESS record with in-frame sequences only. Its versions omit some clonotypes, under half of them owing to an unresolved V gene in the studies checked, with the rest unexplained. This sample holds roughly 270,000 clones; around 87% were observed only once. 3% to 4% of the sample rests with the top ten. Material: peripheral blood, obtained in a trial of Ad26.COV2.S vaccine versus placebo. Receptors originate from a person aged 18-60 years who received the Ad26.COV2.S COVID-19 vaccine or a placebo.

The chain carries TRBV12-3 or TRBV12-4 and TRBJ1-1; D gene uncertain. The CDR3 sequence is 12 residues long. Trimming removed 9 bases from V and 5 bases from J, with 13 bases in between. The DNA for the CDR3 is TGTGCCAGTGGTAACTCGGGGACTGAAGCTTTCTTT. This codes for CASGNSGTEAFF.

Comments on this clone: Other DNA sequences in this sample translate to the same CDR3. J is TRBJ1-1 and V is TRBV28; D might be TRBD1 (5 bases). Deletions cut 4 bases from V and 1 base from J, with 7 bases between. CDR1 is MDHEN and CDR2 is SYDVKM in the germline V gene. The CDR3 has 13 residues. In nucleotides, the CDR3 is TGTGCCAGCAGTTCGGGGCAGAACACTGAAGCTTTCTTT. Protein sequence: CASSSGQNTEAFF.

CDR3 in amino acids: CASSESQRGAYEQYF. Here the CDR3 DNA reads TGTGCCAGCAGTGAATCCCAGCGGGGAGCCTACGAGCAGTACTTC. The chain has TRBV6-1 and TRBJ2-7; 7 positions match TRBD2. CDR1 MNHNS and CDR2 SASEGT come from the germline V gene. V was clipped by 2 bases and J by 2 bases; unmatched bases: 6. There are 15 residues in the CDR3.

This clone was seen a few times. Other DNA sequences in the sample encode the same CDR3. The V and J genes are TRBV3-1 (or the pseudogene TRBV3-2) and TRBJ1-2; TRBD1 is a possible D gene (5 bases). The CDR3 is 14 residues long. In germline, CDR1 is LGHDT, CDR2 YNNKEL (reference sequence). V dropped 0 bases and J dropped 5 bases, with 10 bases sitting between them. The CDR3 sequence: CASSQDLGEYGYTF. Written as DNA, the CDR3 is TGTGCCAGCAGCCAAGATCTGGGGGAATATGGCTACACCTTC.

This clone was found once. The genes are TRBV6-5 and TRBJ2-1; 12 bases map to TRBD2. The CDR3 is 15 amino acids. Germline CDR1 is MNHEY and CDR2 is SVGAGI. Trimming cost V 6 bases and J 4 bases; bases outside gene matches: 4. The CDR3 DNA is TGTGCCAGCAGAGCCCTAGCGGGAGGGTACAATGAGCAGTTCTTC. Translation gives CASRALAGGYNEQFF.

This rearrangement joins TRBV7-9 to TRBJ2-7; maybe TRBD1 (5 bases). V lost 2 bases and J lost 5, with 10 bases in between. CDR1 is SEHNR and CDR2 is FQNEAQ in the germline V gene (reference sequence). This CDR3 has 13 residues. For the CDR3, the DNA is TGTGCCAGCAGCTTACAGGGTGTGGACGAGCAGTACTTC. It encodes CASSLQGVDEQYF.

This chain uses TRBV19 with TRBJ2-6; TRBD1 aligns across 7 bases. Germline CDR1 and CDR2: LNHDA and SQIVND (reference sequence). The junction had 8 bases not matched to a gene; V was cut back by 5 bases and J by 4 bases. This CDR3 is built from 16 residues. CDR3 residues: CASSGHRGQGANVLTF. DNA for the CDR3: TGTGCCAGTAGTGGCCACAGGGGACAGGGGGCCAACGTCCTGACTTTC.

Turning to this clone: Other DNA sequences from this sample encode an identical CDR3 as well. The chain recombines TRBV28 with TRBJ2-7; 8 nucleotides agree with TRBD1. The germline V gene has CDR1 MDHEN and CDR2 SYDVKM. The CDR3 is 13 residues long. The J segment lost 4 bases and the V segment lost 3 bases, leaving 2 bases of the junction unmatched. The CDR3 bases are TGTGCCAGCAGTTTCGACAGGGGATACGAGCAGTACTTC. Amino acids: CASSFDRGYEQYF.